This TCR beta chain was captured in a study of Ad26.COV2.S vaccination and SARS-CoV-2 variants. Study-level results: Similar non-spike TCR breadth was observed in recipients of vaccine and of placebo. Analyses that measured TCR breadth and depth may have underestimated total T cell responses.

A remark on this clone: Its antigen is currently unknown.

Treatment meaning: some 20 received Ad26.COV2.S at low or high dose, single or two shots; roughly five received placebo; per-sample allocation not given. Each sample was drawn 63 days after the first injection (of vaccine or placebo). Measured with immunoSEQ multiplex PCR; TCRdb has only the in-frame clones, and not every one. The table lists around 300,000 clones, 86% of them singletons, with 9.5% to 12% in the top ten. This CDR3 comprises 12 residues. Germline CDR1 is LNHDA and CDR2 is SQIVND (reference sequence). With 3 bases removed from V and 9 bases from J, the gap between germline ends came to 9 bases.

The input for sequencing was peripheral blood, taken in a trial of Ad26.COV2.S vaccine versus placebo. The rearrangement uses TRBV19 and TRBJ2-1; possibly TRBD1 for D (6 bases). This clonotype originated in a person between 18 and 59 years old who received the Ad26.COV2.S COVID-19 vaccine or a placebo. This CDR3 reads CASSIQGLEQFF. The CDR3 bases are TGTGCCAGTAGTATCCAGGGGCTTGAGCAGTTCTTC.